Shown below are 20 T cell receptor beta chains from a single sample sequenced in a study of OX40 agonist ivuxolimab in advanced cancers. The method was immunoSEQ multiplex PCR; TCRdb's version includes in-frame clones alone and lacks a portion of them. This sample has over 45,000 clones; about 76% occur once, and the top ten carry over 1%. The specimen was CD4+ or CD8+ T cells sorted from blood, collected in a trial of the OX40 agonist ivuxolimab. These receptors all come from an adult with an advanced solid tumor such as melanoma, head and neck, liver or kidney cancer.

The chain links TRBV5-1 to TRBJ2-5, with TRBD2 matching 7 bases. TRBJ2-7 explains the end of the DNA better; the J call may be wrong. The CDR3 length is 16 residues. Germline V CDR1 and CDR2: SGHRS, YFSETQ. CDR3: CASSFSFTGGSYEQYF. CDR3 in DNA: TGCGCCAGCAGCTTTTCTTTCACGGGGGGCTCCTACGAGCAGTACTTC.

The chain recombines TRBV19 with TRBJ1-2; D is unresolved. CDR3 length: 12 residues. Germline V gene lookup returns CDR1 LNHDA and CDR2 SQIVND (reference sequence). V was pared by 5 bases and J by 7 bases, with 11 bases between. CDR3 nucleotides: TGTGCCAGTAGTCAGCAGGATGGTGGCTACACCTTC. This sequence encodes CASSQQDGGYTF.

This chain uses TRBV6-1 with TRBJ2-7; possible D gene TRBD1, 5 bases. Germline V CDR1 and CDR2: MNHNS, SASEGT. CDR3 length equals 15 residues. V was clipped by 0 bases and J by 2 bases, with 11 bases between them. The CDR3 DNA follows: TGTGCCAGCAGTGAAGCAAGGGGTTTCGCCTACGAGCAGTACTTC. It codes for CASSEARGFAYEQYF.

The genes are TRBV5-1 and TRBJ2-1; 7 bases fit TRBD2. Losses at the gene ends were 0 bases for V and 5 bases for J; bases not matched to a gene: 11. The length of the CDR3 is 17 residues. Germline assignment: CDR1 SGHRS and CDR2 YFSETQ. The CDR3 DNA sequence: TGCGCCAGCAGCTTGGCGTGGGAGCGGGAAACAAACAATGAGCAGTTCTTC. Amino acids: CASSLAWERETNNEQFF.

V and J are TRBV14 and TRBJ2-6; weak D call: TRBD2 (5 bases). This CDR3 spans 16 amino acids. Germline assignment: CDR1 SGHDN and CDR2 FVKESK. V was shortened by 2 bases and J by 4 bases, with 12 bases between the two germline ends. In DNA form, the CDR3 reads TGTGCCAGCAGCCAACCCCGGGGAAAAGGGGCCAACGTCCTGACTTTC. Its translation is CASSQPRGKGANVLTF.

The V gene is TRBV30, the J gene TRBJ1-1, with 7 nucleotides matching TRBD1. The CDR3 spans 14 residues. CDR1 is GTSNPN, CDR2 SVGIG, per germline (reference sequence). V dropped 2 bases and J dropped 6; count of bases not matched to a gene: 9. The CDR3 reads CAWSRGGRGSEAFF. Here the CDR3 DNA reads TGTGCCTGGAGTAGAGGGGGCAGGGGCTCTGAAGCTTTCTTT.

The V and J genes are TRBV6-1 and TRBJ2-7; D unclear. This CDR3 region has 11 residues. Germline V gives CDR1 MNHNS, CDR2 SASEGT. V was cut by 4 bases and J by 4 bases, with 5 bases left in between. The CDR3 loop is CASSAVYEQYF. The CDR3 nucleotides read TGTGCCAGCAGTGCAGTTTACGAGCAGTACTTC.

This sequence joins TRBV30 and TRBJ1-6, with TRBD1 matching 10 bases. V dropped 0 bases and J dropped 10; count of bases not matched to a gene: 3. Germline lookup yields CDR1 GTSNPN and CDR2 SVGIG (reference sequence). This CDR3 is 14 amino acids long. CDR3 protein: CAWSVRDRGSPLHF. The CDR3 region has the DNA TGTGCCTGGAGTGTAAGGGACAGGGGATCACCCCTCCACTTT.

The chain carries TRBV5-1 and TRBJ2-5; D is ambiguous. This CDR3 spans 13 amino acids. Trimming shortened V by 4 bases and J by 0 bases, and 7 bases separated the two germline ends. Germline V gene sequence: CDR1 SGHRS, CDR2 YFSETQ. The CDR3 sequence is CASSGEYQETQYF. The CDR3 DNA sequence: TGCGCCAGCAGCGGGGAATACCAAGAGACCCAGTACTTC.

The chain recombines TRBV5-6 with TRBJ1-3, with TRBD1 as a possible D gene (5 bases). CDR1 and CDR2 (germline): SGHDT, YYEEEE. CDR3 length: 13 residues. Trimming stripped 10 bases from V and 4 bases from J, with 15 bases between. The CDR3 reads CAGRFSGGNTIYF. The CDR3 region has the DNA TGTGCCGGAAGGTTTTCAGGGGGAAACACCATATATTTT.

The chain links TRBV6-5 to TRBJ2-3; D is possibly TRBD1 or TRBD2 (5 bases each). This CDR3 spans 15 amino acids. The germline V gene encodes CDR1 MNHEY and CDR2 SVGAGI. Trimming left V 6 bases short and J 4 bases short, with 17 bases between. The CDR3 protein is CASSLGAGTPDTQYF. Written as DNA, the CDR3 is TGTGCCAGCAGCTTAGGGGCCGGGACCCCAGATACGCAGTATTTT.

The V and J genes are TRBV11-3 and TRBJ2-1; D is unresolved. The germline V gene has CDR1 SGHNT and CDR2 YENEEA. This CDR3 contains 16 residues. The germline V and J ends were trimmed by 2 bases and 2 bases, with 13 bases remaining between them. CDR3 nucleotides: TGTGCCAGCAGCTTATCTCCGGTAGACCCCTACAATGAGCAGTTCTTC. It specifies CASSLSPVDPYNEQFF.

The V gene is TRBV28, the J gene TRBJ2-7, with TRBD2 matching over 12 bases. This CDR3 contains 16 residues. V was pared by 6 bases and J by 1 base, with 7 bases of the junction left unmatched. Germline CDR1 reads MDHEN; CDR2 reads SYDVKM. In DNA, the CDR3 is TGTGCCAGCAGGGAACCCGGACTAGCGGGGTCCTACGAGCAGTACTTC. Amino acids: CASREPGLAGSYEQYF.

The chain is built from TRBV10-3 and TRBJ1-4, with 9 bases that match TRBD1. V dropped 2 bases and J dropped 8; count of bases not matched to a gene: 6. Germline lookup yields CDR1 ENHRY and CDR2 SYGVKD. The CDR3 extends over 15 amino acids. DNA of the CDR3: TGTGCCATCAGTGAGCTGACAGGGGGTGACGAAAAACTGTTTTTT. It codes for CAISELTGGDEKLFF.

V and J are TRBV5-1 and TRBJ2-3; 10 nucleotides line up with TRBD2. The germline gives CDR1 SGHRS, CDR2 YFSETQ. V shed 3 bases and J 2 bases; nucleotides not matched to a gene: 6. CDR3 length: 16 residues. Here the CDR3 reads CASSSGTSAFTDTQYF. The CDR3, as DNA: TGCGCCAGCAGCTCCGGGACTAGCGCTTTCACAGATACGCAGTATTTT.

This clone has only one observation. The CDR3 DNA reads TGTGCCAGCAGCCCGGGGGACAGGGGGGCAACAGATACGCAGTATTTT. It yields the protein CASSPGDRGATDTQYF. The chain has TRBV7-9 and TRBJ2-3; 11 bases are a match to TRBD1. This CDR3 is built from 16 residues. Germline V gene sequence: CDR1 SEHNR, CDR2 FQNEAQ (reference sequence). The junction had 7 bases not matched to a gene; V was cut back by 5 bases and J by 3 bases.

This sequence joins TRBV9 and TRBJ2-7; D may be TRBD1 (6 bases). This CDR3 has 13 residues. Germline V lookup: CDR1 SGDLS, CDR2 YYNGEE. V was cut by 0 bases and J by 9 bases, with 13 bases left in between. For the CDR3, the DNA is TGTGCCAGCAGCGTAGACCGACAGGCCCGGCAGTACTTC. Its translation is CASSVDRQARQYF. The full variable domain, rest sourced from reference TRBV9 and TRBJ2-7, is DSGVTQTPKHLITATGQRVTLRCSPRSGDLSVYWYQQSLDQGLQFLIQYYNGEERAKGNILERFSAQQFPDLHSELNLSSLELGDSALYFCASSVDRQARQYFGPGTRLTVT.

This chain links TRBV6-1 with TRBJ2-3; a weak D match, TRBD2 (6 bases). V lost 2 bases and J lost 5, with 8 bases in between. This CDR3 is built from 13 residues. Per the germline V gene, CDR1 is MNHNS and CDR2 is SASEGT. DNA for the CDR3: TGTGCCAGCAGTGAACAAGCGGGAGATACGCAGTATTTT. This translates into CASSEQAGDTQYF.

The CDR3 nucleotides read TGTGCCAGCAGCTTCATCCCGGGGGGGCTTAGCAATCAGCCCCAGCATTTT. Its protein is CASSFIPGGLSNQPQHF. This rearrangement joins TRBV5-8 to TRBJ1-5; perhaps TRBD1 as D (6 bases). In germline, CDR1 is SGHTS, CDR2 YDEGEE. Trimming shortened V by 2 bases and J by 0 bases, and 15 bases separated the two germline ends. The CDR3 is made up of 17 amino acids.

The chain carries TRBV2 and TRBJ1-5; the D is unclear. The CDR3 extends over 12 amino acids. Germline CDR1 reads SNHLY; CDR2 reads FYNNEI. V shed 7 bases and J shed 0 bases, with 4 bases lying between them. Here the CDR3 reads CASKYSNQPQHF. CDR3 DNA sequence: TGTGCCAGCAAGTATAGCAATCAGCCCCAGCATTTT. The whole variable domain, remainder taken from reference TRBV2 and TRBJ1-5, is EPEVTQTPSHQVTQMGQEVILRCVPISNHLYFYWYRQILGQKVEFLVSFYNNEISEKSEIFDDQFSVERPDGSNFTLKIRSTKLEDSAMYFCASKYSNQPQHFGDGTRLSIL.